This note documents a single TCR beta chain sequence. As originally analysed: Amplification of reference gene primers provided the estimated nucleated cell counts. Clones were sequenced by immunoSEQ multiplex PCR, and TCRdb holds only the in-frame ones, with some missing. The DNA was the basis for D and trimming; V, J and clone size are from that table. The sample has approximately 50,000 clones, around 86% seen once. The data stem from a study of blood T cell repertoires in COVID-19. Overall study context: Collection of acute and convalescent COVID-19 samples took place in the United States, Italy and Spain.

Specimen: peripheral blood. The sequence derives from a human donor in a cohort sampled during active COVID-19.

The CDR3 coding sequence is TGTGCCAGCTCACCCGTGGACAGCCAATACGAGCAGTACTTC. This gives the protein CASSPVDSQYEQYF. V and J are TRBV18 and TRBJ2-7; perhaps TRBD1 as D (6 bases). The length of the CDR3 is 14 residues. Germline CDR1 is KGHSH and CDR2 is LQKENI. Trimming left V 3 bases short and J 4 bases short, with 13 bases between.